The clone carrying this TCR beta chain occurred once. This record belongs to a study of T cell changes during pregnancy in multiple sclerosis. Germline V gene data show CDR1 as SGHTA and CDR2 as FQGNSA. This CDR3 has 15 residues. The V segment lost 2 bases and the J segment 8 bases; nucleotides outside the gene matches: 6. Produced via immunoSEQ multiplex PCR; TCRdb's table is partial and in-frame only. Of about 44,000 clones listed, 85% to 95% are singletons. V is TRBV7-2 and J is TRBJ2-1, with TRBD2 matching 10 bases. Specimen: CD4+ T cells from peripheral blood mononuclear cells, collected in the third trimester of pregnancy. This clonotype was obtained from a female donor with multiple sclerosis, enrolled in a pregnancy study. The chain's CDR3 is CASSLSAGGFDEQFF. The CDR3 coding sequence is TGTGCCAGCAGCTTATCAGCGGGAGGGTTTGATGAGCAGTTCTTC.